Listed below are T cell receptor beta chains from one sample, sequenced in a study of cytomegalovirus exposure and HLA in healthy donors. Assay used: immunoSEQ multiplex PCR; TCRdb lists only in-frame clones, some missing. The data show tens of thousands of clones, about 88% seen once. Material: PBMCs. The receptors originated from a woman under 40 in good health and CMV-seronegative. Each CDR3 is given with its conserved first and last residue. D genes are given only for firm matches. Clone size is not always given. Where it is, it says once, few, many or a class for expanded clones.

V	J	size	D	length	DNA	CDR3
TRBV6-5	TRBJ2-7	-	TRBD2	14	TGTGCCAGCACCCGGCTAGCGGGAGTCTACGAGCAGTACTTC	CASTRLAGVYEQYF
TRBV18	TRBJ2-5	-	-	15	TGTGCCAGCTCACCACCGAACTGGAGTCGGGAGACCCAGTACTTC	CASSPPNWSRETQYF
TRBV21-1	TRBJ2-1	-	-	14	TGTGCCACCAGCGGGAGGGCCCGGCGGGATGAGCAGTTCTTC	CATSGRARRDEQFF
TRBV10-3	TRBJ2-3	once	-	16	TGTGCCTCTCTAAACCCCTCCACAGGGAGCACAGATACGCAGTATTTT	CASLNPSTGSTDTQYF
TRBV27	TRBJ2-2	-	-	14	TGTGCCAGCAGTGAACTAGCGAACACCGGGGAGCTGTTTTTT	CASSELANTGELFF
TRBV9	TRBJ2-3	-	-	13	TGTGCCAGCAGCGTGATAGGCACAGATACGCAGTATTTT	CASSVIGTDTQYF
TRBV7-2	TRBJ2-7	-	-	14	TGTGCCAGCAGCTACCGGGACTCCCTCTACGAGCAGTACTTC	CASSYRDSLYEQYF
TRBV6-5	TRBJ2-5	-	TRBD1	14	TGTGCCAGCAGTTACCTACAGGGGGGAGAGACCCAGTACTTC	CASSYLQGGETQYF
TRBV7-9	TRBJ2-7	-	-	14	TGTGCCAGCAGCTTAGCAGGGGCCGTTTACGAGCAGTACTTC	CASSLAGAVYEQYF
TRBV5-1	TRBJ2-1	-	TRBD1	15	TGCGCCAGCAGCTTGACGGCAGGGGGCATGTATGAGCAGTTCTTC	CASSLTAGGMYEQFF
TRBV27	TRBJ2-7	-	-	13	TGTGCCAGCAGTTTAGACACAGCCTACGAGCAGTACTTC	CASSLDTAYEQYF
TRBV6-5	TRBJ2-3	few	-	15	TGTGCCAGCAGCTCCCGAGGTGCCGGGAAGGATACGCAGTATTTT	CASSSRGAGKDTQYF
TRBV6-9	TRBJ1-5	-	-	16	TGTGCCAGCAGTTATTCGACAGGCCCGCCGAATCAGCCCCAGCATTTT	CASSYSTGPPNQPQHF
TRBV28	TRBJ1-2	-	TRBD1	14	TGTGCCAGCAGTTTAACAACAGGGGGAGGTGGCTACACCTTC	CASSLTTGGGGYTF
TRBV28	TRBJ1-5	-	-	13	TGTGCCAGCAGCCTCGTTAGCAATCAGCCCCAGCATTTT	CASSLVSNQPQHF
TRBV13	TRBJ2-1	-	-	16	TGTGCCAGCAGCTTAGGAAGCGATGATCGGTCGGATGAGCAGTTCTTC	CASSLGSDDRSDEQFF
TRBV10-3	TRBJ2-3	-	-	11	TGTGCCACCTCCACGGCAGATACGCAGTATTTT	CATSTADTQYF
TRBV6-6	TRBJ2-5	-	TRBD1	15	TGTGCCAGCAGTACCCTTGGTGACAGGGGAGAGACCCAGTACTTC	CASSTLGDRGETQYF
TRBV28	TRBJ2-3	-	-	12	TGTGCCAGCAGTTTACTCTCAGATACGCAGTATTTT	CASSLLSDTQYF
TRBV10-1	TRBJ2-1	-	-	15	TGCGCCAGCAGTCGGGACTTAAGCTCCTACAATGAGCAGTTCTTC	CASSRDLSSYNEQFF
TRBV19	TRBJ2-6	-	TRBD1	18	TGTGCCAGTAGTATCTGGACAGGGAGTTTCGCTGGGGCCAACGTCCTGACTTTC	CASSIWTGSFAGANVLTF
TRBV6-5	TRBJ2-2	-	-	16	TGTGCCAGCAGTTACTCTCAGGGGAGCCGTTCCGGGGAGCTGTTTTTT	CASSYSQGSRSGELFF
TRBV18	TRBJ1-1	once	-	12	TGTGCCAGCTCACCGCTCCGGAGTGAAGCTTTCTTT	CASSPLRSEAFF
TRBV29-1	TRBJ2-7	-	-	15	TGCAGCGTTGAAGACGACAGAACAGGGCACTACGAGCAGTACTTC	CSVEDDRTGHYEQYF
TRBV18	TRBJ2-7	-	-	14	TGTGCCAGCTCAGGTCGGGGGAGCTCCTACGAGCAGTACTTC	CASSGRGSSYEQYF
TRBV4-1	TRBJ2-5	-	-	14	TGCGCCAGCAGCGGCGTCCCGAGGGCAGAGACCCAGTACTTC	CASSGVPRAETQYF
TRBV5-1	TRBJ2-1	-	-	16	TGCGCCAGCACTCCATCCAGGCTAGCCGAGGAGGATGAGCAGTTCTTC	CASTPSRLAEEDEQFF
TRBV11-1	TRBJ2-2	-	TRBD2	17	TGTGCCAGCAGCTTAGAAGGCCTAGCGGGAGGCACCGGGGAGCTGTTTTTT	CASSLEGLAGGTGELFF
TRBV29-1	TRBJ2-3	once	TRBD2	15	TGCAGCGTTGAAATTGGAGCGGGAGGGCCAAATACGCAGTATTTT	CSVEIGAGGPNTQYF
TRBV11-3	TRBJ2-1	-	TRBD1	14	TGTGCCAGCAGCTTGGGACAGGGGCACAATGAGCAGTTCTTC	CASSLGQGHNEQFF
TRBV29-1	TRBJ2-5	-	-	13	TGCAGCGTTGAAAGAGGCGAACAAGAGACCCAGTACTTC	CSVERGEQETQYF
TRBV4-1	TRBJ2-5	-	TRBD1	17	TGCGCCAGCAGCCATATTATGGACAGGGCAATCGGAGAGACCCAGTACTTC	CASSHIMDRAIGETQYF
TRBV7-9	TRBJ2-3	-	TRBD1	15	TGTGCCAGCAGCTTGTACAGGGGCAGCACAGATACGCAGTATTTT	CASSLYRGSTDTQYF
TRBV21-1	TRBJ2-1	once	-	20	TGTGCCAGCAGCAAAGAGTCCCAGCAAGCCAAAGGAGCGGGCTACAATGAGCAGTTCTTC	CASSKESQQAKGAGYNEQFF